The present TCR beta chain was sequenced within a study of T cell responses to AZD1222 COVID-19 vaccine (dated by TCRdb to the early 2020s). Looking at the study overall: AZD1222 recipients given second doses at about 4 weeks or at about 12 weeks were pooled, since spike-specific TCR depth and breadth were not found to differ between the two schedules. TCR sequencing was performed for over 230 trial participants, of whom about 210 were given two doses of AZD1222 and around 25 were given two doses of MenACWY control vaccine. Trial participants were enrolled into age subgroups of 18-55, 56-69 and 70-plus years, which contained around 150, 29 and 61 TCR-sequenced participants, respectively. Overall study outcomes, separate from this receptor: The 56-69-year group was small, and its depth increase did not reach significance, likely because of low power. Participants were mostly white British and included more females than males, and it was suggested by the authors that clonal diversity may have been underestimated. CD4 TCRs associated with the vaccine covered the entire spike protein, and the dominant responses were in regions 160-218 and 743-854. Reportedly, close to half of the unique spike-specific TCRs recognized epitopes lying outside the regions that are mutated in the B.1.351 and B.1.1.7 variants. Spike-specific TCR breadth and depth rose significantly after two AZD1222 doses compared with day 0 and with MenACWY recipients. Because no day 14 peak-response samples were available, the repertoires could be characterized only after the peak T cell response. Conclusions about previously exposed vaccinees are limited, since just five or six AZD1222 recipients were seropositive for SARS-CoV-2 at baseline.

The CDR3 measures 13 amino acids from cysteine to phenylalanine. Here the CDR3 DNA is all that survives: 39 bases in frame from base 1. Looking up the germline V gene (reference sequence) yields CDR1 SEHNR and CDR2 FQNEAQ. Relative to germline, V is 3 bases shorter and J is 4 bases shorter, with 4 bases between their ends. The sample's time point label, decoded: baseline before first vaccination. The vaccinee samples were drawn from two UK trials, COV001 and COV002, one of which was a single-blind randomized controlled phase 2/3 trial testing AZD1222 (ChAdOx1 nCoV-19) in healthy adults. For TCRbeta chain sequencing, PBMC samples from trial participants were taken at day 0 and at day 28 after the second dose. Details on this clone: Which antigen it targets is not known. There are no base qualities to consult, and no much larger clone falls within one base.

The CDR3 regions of human TCRbeta chains were analyzed by immunosequencing. Regarding the original processing steps: TCRs in the repertoires were matched against a reference library of SARS-CoV-2-specific TCRs that had been generated with the MIRA antigen-specificity platform. Breadth was defined as the fraction of unique TCRs that were SARS-CoV-2-associated, and depth was defined as the fraction of total T cells that were SARS-CoV-2-associated. Each spike-specific TCR was assigned to its reactive spike region and to a CD4 or CD8 class using the MIRA data. Log10-transformed breadth and depth values were compared by one-way ANOVA with Sidak's multiple comparisons tests. The source is immuneACCESS, and TCRdb retained only in-frame sequences with V and J called. Part of the clones is not carried over; for the studies checked, unresolved V genes explain less than half of this, and the remainder is unexplained. V and J calls and clone size follow that table, whereas D and trimming were derived from the DNA. In all, the sample holds almost 65,000 clones, and 84% of those were seen once. Of the sample, 6.5% to 8% falls within the top ten clones.

The clonotype originates from an adult in good health. The starting material was peripheral blood, obtained on day 0 of AZD1222 vaccination. The rearranged segments are TRBV7-9 and TRBJ2-6, with the D segment identity uncertain. The bases are TGTGCCAGCAGCTTTGGGGGGGCCAACGTCCTGACTTTC. Its translation reads: CASSFGGANVLTF.